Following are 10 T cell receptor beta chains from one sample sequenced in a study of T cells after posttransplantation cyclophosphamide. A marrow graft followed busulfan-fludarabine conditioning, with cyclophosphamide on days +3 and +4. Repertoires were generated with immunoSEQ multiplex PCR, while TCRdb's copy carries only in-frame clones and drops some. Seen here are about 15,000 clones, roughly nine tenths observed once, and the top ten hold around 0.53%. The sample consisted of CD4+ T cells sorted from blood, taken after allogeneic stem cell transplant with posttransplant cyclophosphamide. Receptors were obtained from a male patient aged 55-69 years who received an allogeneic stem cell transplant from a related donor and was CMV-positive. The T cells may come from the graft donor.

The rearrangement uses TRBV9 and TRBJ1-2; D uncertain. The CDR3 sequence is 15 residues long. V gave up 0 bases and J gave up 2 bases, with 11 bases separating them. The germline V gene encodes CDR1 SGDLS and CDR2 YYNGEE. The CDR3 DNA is TGTGCCAGCAGCGTAGTGAGGGCGGTGAACTATGGCTACACCTTC. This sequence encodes CASSVVRAVNYGYTF.

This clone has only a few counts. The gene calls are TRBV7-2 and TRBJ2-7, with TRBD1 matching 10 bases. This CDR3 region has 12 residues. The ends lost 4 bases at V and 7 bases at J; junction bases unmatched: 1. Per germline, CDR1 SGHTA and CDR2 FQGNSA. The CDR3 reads CASSWDRGEQYF. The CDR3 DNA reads TGTGCCAGCAGCTGGGACAGGGGTGAGCAGTACTTC.

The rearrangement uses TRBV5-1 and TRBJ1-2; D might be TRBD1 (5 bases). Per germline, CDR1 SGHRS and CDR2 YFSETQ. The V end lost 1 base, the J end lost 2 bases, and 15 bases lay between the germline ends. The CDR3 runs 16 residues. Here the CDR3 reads CASSLSGQSANYGYTF. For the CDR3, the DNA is TGCGCCAGCAGCTTGTCAGGGCAATCAGCCAACTATGGCTACACCTTC.

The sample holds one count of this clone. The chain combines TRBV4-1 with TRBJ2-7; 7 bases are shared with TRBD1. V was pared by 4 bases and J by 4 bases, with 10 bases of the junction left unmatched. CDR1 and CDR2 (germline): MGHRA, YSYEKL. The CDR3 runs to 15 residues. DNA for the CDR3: TGCGCCAGCAGCCTTACAGGGGATCGCCTATACGAGCAGTACTTC. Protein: CASSLTGDRLYEQYF.

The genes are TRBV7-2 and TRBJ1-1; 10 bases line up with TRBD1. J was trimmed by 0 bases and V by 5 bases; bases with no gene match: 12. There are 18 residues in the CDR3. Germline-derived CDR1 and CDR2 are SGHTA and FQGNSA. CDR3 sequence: CASSLRGGTGDLNTEAFF. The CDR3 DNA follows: TGTGCCAGCAGCCTAAGGGGCGGGACAGGGGATTTGAACACTGAAGCTTTCTTT.

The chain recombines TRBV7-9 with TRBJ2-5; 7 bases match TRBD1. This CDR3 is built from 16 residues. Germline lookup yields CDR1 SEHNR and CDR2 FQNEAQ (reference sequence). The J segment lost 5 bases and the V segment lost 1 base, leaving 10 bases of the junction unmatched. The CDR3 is CASSLGGRTGRETQYF. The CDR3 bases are TGTGCCAGCAGCTTAGGGGGTAGGACAGGCCGGGAGACCCAGTACTTC.

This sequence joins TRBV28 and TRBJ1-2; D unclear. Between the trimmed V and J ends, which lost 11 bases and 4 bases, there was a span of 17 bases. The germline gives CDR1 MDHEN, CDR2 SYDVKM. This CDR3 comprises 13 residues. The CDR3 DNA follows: TGTGCCGGCCGGGGAGGGATGGCCTATGGCTACACCTTC. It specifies CAGRGGMAYGYTF.

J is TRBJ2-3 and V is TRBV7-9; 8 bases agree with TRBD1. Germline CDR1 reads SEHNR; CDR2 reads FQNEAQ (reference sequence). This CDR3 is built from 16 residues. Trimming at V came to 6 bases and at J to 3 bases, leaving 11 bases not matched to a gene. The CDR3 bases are TGTGCCAGCAGGGCAGACAGGGGTCCCCAAACAGATACGCAGTATTTT. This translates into CASRADRGPQTDTQYF.

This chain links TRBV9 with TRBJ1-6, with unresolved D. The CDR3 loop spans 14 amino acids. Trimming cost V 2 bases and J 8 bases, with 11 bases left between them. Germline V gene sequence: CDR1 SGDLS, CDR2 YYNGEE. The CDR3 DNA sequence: TGTGCCAGCAGCGTCCAGAATCGGGATTCACCCCTCCACTTT. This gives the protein CASSVQNRDSPLHF.

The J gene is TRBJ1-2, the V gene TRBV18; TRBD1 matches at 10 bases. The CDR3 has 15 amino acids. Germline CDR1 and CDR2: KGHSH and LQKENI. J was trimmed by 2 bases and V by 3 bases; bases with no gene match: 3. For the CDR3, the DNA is TGTGCCAGCTCACCTTCGACAGGGGGCAACTATGGCTACACCTTC. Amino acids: CASSPSTGGNYGYTF.